The TCR beta chain under discussion was sequenced for a study of blood T cell repertoires in COVID-19. Study in general: T cells, B-cell-depleted T cells, or PBMCs provided the cDNA or gDNA that served as material.

Germline V gives CDR1 LNHDA, CDR2 SQIVND (reference sequence). This CDR3 comprises 16 residues. Trimming at V came to 6 bases and at J to 4 bases, leaving 10 bases not matched to a gene. The Seattle patients, enrolled during active infection, were followed longitudinally. Authors' processing steps: Reference gene primer amplification gave estimated nucleated cell counts. The table came from immunoSEQ multiplex PCR; TCRdb's copy has only in-frame clones and leaves some out. The V and J calls and clone size come from that table; D and trimming were worked out from the DNA. The table shows under 400,000 clones, with roughly 90% occurring only once.

The chain has TRBV19 and TRBJ1-5, with TRBD1 identical over 9 bases. The specimen was peripheral blood. The origin of this receptor is a woman in her 30s with COVID-19, enrolled during active disease. CDR3 residues: CASRQSQGAGNQPQHF. Written as DNA, the CDR3 is TGTGCCAGTAGGCAATCACAGGGGGCCGGTAATCAGCCCCAGCATTTT.